This T cell receptor beta chain came from a study of T cell clonality in common variable immunodeficiency. Donors gave about 5 to 8 ml heparinized peripheral whole blood. In regard to this clone: The read is 3 residues too short to cover the CDR3 end, so that end is filled in from the germline J gene.

The CDR3 is 11 residues long. In germline, CDR1 is SEHNR, CDR2 FQNEAQ (reference sequence). Some clones are missing from TCRdb's copy, which holds only in-frame ones; the method was immunoSEQ multiplex PCR. Singletons are absent from the sample, which has about 39,000 clones. The sequencing input was peripheral blood mononuclear cells. This clonotype was obtained from a person between 18 and 69 years old in good health. The V and J genes are TRBV7-9 and TRBJ1-2, with no clear D. CDR3 amino acids: CASSLRGTYTF. CDR3 DNA (partial): TGTGCCAGCAGCTTAAGAGGTACC.